This T cell receptor beta chain was identified in a study of read filtering for tumor transcriptome and immune sequencing (TCRdb year 2020). With regard to the full study: The cohort had under 20 male and 11 to 15 female patients with a mean age of about 66 years, ranging from roughly 45 to 80. One main goal was a read-filtering strategy for immune repertoire data, in particular deciding whether clonotypes backed by only one read should be removed. After DNase treatment, whole-transcriptome libraries were prepared using the TruSeq RNA Access Library Prep Kit. By revised international staging, under 10 patients were R-ISS I, roughly 17 were R-ISS II and about 7 were R-ISS III. Using the same bone marrow samples, the study compared TCR repertoires obtained by targeted immune repertoire sequencing with those obtained by bulk whole-transcriptome sequencing. TCR-region mapped reads per sample ranged from about 3.5 to 10.27 million with IR-seq versus only about 75 to 1273 with RNA-seq. What the study reported, not specific to this receptor: The correlation between IR-seq and RNA-seq shared clonotype proportions was increased by removal of single-read clonotypes. Rather than purified T cells, the sorted CD138-negative fraction was a mixed bone marrow immune population. In IR-seq, roughly four fifths of clonotypes but approximately 3.7% of total reads were represented by single-read clonotypes, whereas in RNA-seq, about 70% of clonotypes and 40% to 55% of reads were represented by single-read clonotypes. Clonotypes were captured by IR-seq at much higher depth and more reliably than by RNA-seq, and smaller IR-seq throughput was sufficient for identification of most shared clonotypes.

The Immunoverse kit was used to build TCR libraries from approximately 410 ng RNA, with molecular barcoded adaptors covering alpha/delta and beta/gamma chains. TCR library preparation used the same RNA that went into transcriptome sequencing. Sequencing of TCR libraries was carried out on an Illumina HiSeq 4000 with 2 x 150 cycles. Regarding the original processing steps: MiXCR aligned TCR reads to human V, D, J and C references and assembled the aligned reads into CDR3 clonotypes, with quality filtering and error correction included. Clonotype counts and gene usage diversity were analyzed with the tcR package in R. Raw mapping reads were checked after the RNA-seq reads had been mapped by STAR aligner version 2.5.3a onto the human GRCh37 genome. To test how sequencing depth affects detected clonotypes, IR-seq fastq files were randomly downsampled with Seqtk 1.3. TCRdb reworked the public reads: Q25 trimming with fastp, MiXCR clone assembly, productive beta chains retained. Records with the same CDR3 protein are collapsed into one entry carrying the most frequent genes and DNA. TCRdb's processing, not the authors', yielded these V and J calls. For this sample there are about 38,000 distinct CDR3 sequences; 12% to 15% appear just once. Of the sample, 18% is held by the ten largest clones.

This clonotype was detected ten times or more. Its antigen target is currently unknown. Nothing much larger sits one base from this clone, and base qualities are not available. Every patient had bone marrow sampled at the time of active disease. Bone marrow mononuclear cells were isolated by Ficoll-Hypaque density gradient centrifugation. To remove myeloma plasma cells, the cells were labeled with CD138 magnetic microbeads on a MACS separator, and CD138-negative cells were then collected by negative selection. Flow cytometry on an Attune NxT with CD138 antibodies was used to check the purity of the isolated cells. Total RNA was extracted with TRIzol reagent and quantified with a NanoDrop spectrophotometer. For each patient, paired RNA-seq and IR-seq were run on the CD138-negative bone marrow sample from that patient. The CDR3 contains 14 residues, cysteine and phenylalanine counted. Only the CDR3 DNA is retained, 42 bases long and in frame from the first base. The germline V and J ends show losses of 3 bases and 5 bases respectively, and no gene match explains 6 bases of the junction. The germline V gene supplies CDR1 MNHNS and CDR2 SASEGT.

The origin of this receptor is a donor aged 40 or older with multiple myeloma. Sequencing used a population of CD138-negative cells sorted from bone marrow. The sample's cell subset or site label is to be understood as: bone marrow mononuclear cells depleted of CD138+ plasma/myeloma cells by negative magnetic selection. The chain employs TRBV6-1 and TRBJ2-5, and TRBD1 aligns with 7 junction nucleotides. The CDR3 region reads CASSETGRVETQYF. The nucleotide sequence reads as follows: TGTGCCAGCAGTGAGACAGGGCGGGTTGAGACCCAGTACTTC.